This T cell receptor (beta chain) stems from a study of blood T cells in healthy people across ages. Next came a second PCR, run for about 7 to 12 cycles, which used a sample-barcoded 5' primer along with a J-beta primer mix. Each CDR3 protein is one row after TCRdb ran MiXCR on the 5' RACE reads. The sample comprises roughly 680,000 distinct CDR3 sequences, roughly half of which are singletons, and 13% rests with the top ten. The individuals who served as donors were healthy Caucasians living in Russia, aged roughly 6 to 95. Whenever a sample was processed, at least 6 million PBMCs were isolated. The sample holds one count of this clonotype. V was cut by 3 bases and J by 2 bases, with 14 bases left in between. Germline CDR1 and CDR2: KGHDR and SFDVKD. The CDR3 totals 16 residues.

The chain combines TRBV24-1 with TRBJ2-3; TRBD1 might be the D (6 bases). This receptor was taken from a woman older than 75 in good health. Sequencing input: blood. This chain's CDR3 is CATSDRRDTFTDTQYF. The CDR3 DNA reads TGTGCCACCAGTGATCGACGGGACACGTTCACAGATACGCAGTATTTT.